A selection of T cell receptor beta chains follows, all from one sample in a study of control samples from healthy donors and cancer patients. Clones were read by immunoSEQ multiplex PCR, and TCRdb kept only the in-frame ones, dropping some. The table has some 150,000 clones, about 90% seen once. Sequences were obtained from blood. The receptors stem from a man aged 18 to 35 in good health. The CDR3 runs from the conserved cysteine through the conserved F or W. Fields, in order: J gene, V gene, CDR3 protein.

J: TRBJ1-1; V: TRBV5-1; CDR3: CASSEGTGQEEAFF
J: TRBJ2-5; V: TRBV6-6; CDR3: CASSLTPQETQYF
J: TRBJ2-3; V: TRBV6-6; CDR3: CASSWTSASTDTQYF
J: TRBJ2-7; V: TRBV28; CDR3: CASSQLAGKYYEQYF
J: TRBJ1-5; V: TRBV19; CDR3: CASTLIAGGQPQHF
J: TRBJ2-1; V: TRBV19; CDR3: CASSKPGLASTYNEQFF
J: TRBJ1-5; V: TRBV19; CDR3: CASRMDTYQPQHF
J: TRBJ1-5; V: TRBV5-1; CDR3: CASSLQGYDQPQHF
J: TRBJ2-3; V: TRBV6-2/TRBV6-3; CDR3: CASSEGGAGTDTQYF
J: TRBJ2-4; V: TRBV18; CDR3: CASSPPGLGGQGAKNIQYF
J: TRBJ1-3; V: TRBV7-3; CDR3: CASSLDPTGNTIYF
J: TRBJ1-2; V: TRBV9; CDR3: CASSAQTGNYGYTF
J: TRBJ2-5; V: TRBV11-1; CDR3: CASSLLPQDQETQYF
J: TRBJ2-1; V: TRBV19; CDR3: CASSIEGLHNEQFF
J: TRBJ1-1; V: TRBV5-4; CDR3: CASRVKDNTEAFF
J: TRBJ1-3; V: TRBV4-3; CDR3: CASSQDSGSYISGNTIYF
J: TRBJ2-3; V: TRBV5-1; CDR3: CASSLAGGADTQYF
J: TRBJ1-6; V: TRBV2; CDR3: CASRTGTGGLNSPLHF
J: TRBJ2-5; V: TRBV6-1; CDR3: CASSELGRVVETQYF
J: TRBJ2-7; V: TRBV7-9; CDR3: CASSGVTDRVPYEQYF
J: TRBJ1-2; V: TRBV4-1; CDR3: CASSQDHGTHGSGYTF
J: TRBJ1-5; V: TRBV6-5; CDR3: CASRTGQGDNQPQHF
J: TRBJ2-7; V: TRBV5-8; CDR3: CASTNRNTYEQYF
J: TRBJ2-2; V: TRBV24-1; CDR3: CATSDPGVAGELFF
J: TRBJ2-1; V: TRBV9; CDR3: CASSVGEGHEQFF
J: TRBJ1-1; V: TRBV1; CDR3: CTSLNNTEAFF
J: TRBJ2-4; V: TRBV3-1/TRBV3-2; CDR3: CASSQGSRQNIQYF
J: TRBJ2-5; V: TRBV5-1; CDR3: CASSLKGQETQYF
J: TRBJ2-3; V: TRBV5-1; CDR3: CASTTGVRGLVRGTDTQYF
J: TRBJ2-2; V: TRBV21-1; CDR3: CASSKGQTENTGELFF
J: TRBJ1-5; V: TRBV9; CDR3: CASSLGGAPQPQHF
J: TRBJ1-1; V: TRBV30; CDR3: CAFGGMGTEAFF
J: TRBJ2-7; V: TRBV7-2; CDR3: CASSSDGLAGGYEQYF
J: TRBJ2-2; V: TRBV7-3; CDR3: CASSLMGGSTGELFF
J: TRBJ2-1; V: TRBV7-9; CDR3: CASNPLPPRQGALNEQFF
J: TRBJ2-7; V: TRBV7-9; CDR3: CASSLHRPVAGSYEQYF
J: TRBJ1-1; V: TRBV7-9; CDR3: CASAGTEAFF
J: TRBJ1-1; V: TRBV4-1; CDR3: CASSLTATMNTEAFF
J: TRBJ1-2; V: TRBV28; CDR3: CASSENREGNYGYTF
J: TRBJ2-5; V: TRBV19; CDR3: CASSIRHGRQETQYF
J: TRBJ1-5; V: TRBV9; CDR3: CASSPGLGYQPQHF
J: TRBJ2-1; V: TRBV12-3/TRBV12-4; CDR3: CASTERGYNEQFF
J: TRBJ2-2; V: TRBV28; CDR3: CASSLLAGGLMNTGELFF
J: TRBJ2-2; V: TRBV14; CDR3: CASSRGGGEYTGELFF
J: TRBJ2-2; V: TRBV4-1; CDR3: CASSQAGRVTGELFF
J: TRBJ2-6; V: TRBV5-1; CDR3: CASSKILAAGTGANVLTF
J: TRBJ1-1; V: TRBV6-5; CDR3: CASSSPAASYTEAFF
J: TRBJ2-7; V: TRBV6-5; CDR3: CASSYSGGGSYEQYF
J: TRBJ1-1; V: TRBV6-6; CDR3: CASSPRGGTYEAFF
J: TRBJ1-1; V: TRBV5-5; CDR3: CASRNQTLNTEAFF
J: TRBJ1-6; V: TRBV7-8; CDR3: CASSLAEIGSSPLHF
J: TRBJ1-5; V: TRBV12-3/TRBV12-4; CDR3: CASRDGQQPQHF
J: TRBJ2-7; V: TRBV6-6; CDR3: CASSFGGGGTYEQYF
J: TRBJ1-1; V: TRBV2; CDR3: CASKVTQFEIQDTEAFF
J: TRBJ1-5; V: TRBV19; CDR3: CASNRGGQGNQPQHF
J: TRBJ2-7; V: TRBV6-5; CDR3: CASSPGTTQYEQYF